This T cell receptor (beta chain) was documented in a study of T cells in Graves' hyperthyroidism and ophthalmopathy. About the research overall: At the time of initial diagnosis and before any treatment, peripheral blood was collected. Study-wide results and caveats: Blood also showed most of the thyroid clonotypes that were expanded above 0.001. Patients with ophthalmopathy were separated from those with stable hyperthyroidism by a 13 V-J model. Ophthalmopathy was identified by the model a median roughly 6.5 months ahead of onset.

This CDR3 has 14 residues. CDR1 and CDR2 from the germline V gene are SGHRS and YFSETQ. V lost 4 bases and J 3 bases, leaving 13 bases between the germline ends. From RNA transcripts, TCR beta CDR3 regions were amplified. With the HTBI primer set, the TCR CDR3 went through a first round of RT-PCR. TCRdb itself ran the multiplex PCR reads through MiXCR, one entry per CDR3 protein. This table holds fewer than 650,000 distinct CDR3 sequences, 14% found once. This clonotype turned up a few times. No antigen is known for it. The gene calls are TRBV5-1 and TRBJ2-5; D not resolved. Sequencing input: blood. The TCR sequence derives from a woman between 18 and 30 years old with Graves' ophthalmopathy. CDR3 residues: CASSPVGAEETQYF. As DNA, the CDR3 is TGCGCCAGCAGCCCCGTAGGCGCGGAAGAGACCCAGTACTTC.